The rows below give T cell receptor beta chains drawn from one sample of a study of blood T cell repertoires in COVID-19. Clones were read by immunoSEQ multiplex PCR, and TCRdb kept only the in-frame ones, dropping some. The sample lists roughly 290,000 clones; approximately 85% were seen once. Specimen: PBMCs or T cells enriched from blood (not recorded which). These receptors were collected from a man aged 30 to 45 who had recovered from COVID-19. Both conserved end residues are part of each CDR3.

V gene	J gene	CDR3 protein
TRBV5-1	TRBJ1-2	CASSLEGEYGYTF
TRBV9	TRBJ2-2	CASSVDPASGGTGELFF
TRBV14	TRBJ2-3	CASSQAGSTDTQYF
TRBV18	TRBJ1-1	CASSEAPGTVSGEAFF
TRBV9	TRBJ1-6	CASSVGMRPSNSPLHF
TRBV6-5	TRBJ1-3	CASRQDRASGNTIYF
TRBV2	TRBJ2-3	CASSEVIGQGTDTQYF
TRBV6-6	TRBJ2-7	CASSLSLSRDRGILAFGGEQYF
TRBV9	TRBJ1-2	CASKGREDGYTF
TRBV10-1	TRBJ1-1	CAPGTEAFF
TRBV30	TRBJ2-1	CAWNLGAPYNEQFF
TRBV7-2	TRBJ2-2	CASSLSPDTGELFF
TRBV5-1	TRBJ2-5	CASSWGQGGSETQYF
TRBV2	TRBJ1-2	CASSEGQGIGGYTF
TRBV7-8	TRBJ1-1	CASSLVTVEAFF
TRBV12-2	TRBJ1-4	CASRLARGPDEKLFF
TRBV21-1	TRBJ1-1	CASSKSRDRNTEAFF
TRBV2	TRBJ1-2	CASSERGQGFGYTF
TRBV5-1	TRBJ1-1	CASSAGQGRTEAFF
TRBV7-2	TRBJ2-1	CASSEGADPSYNEQFF
TRBV6-5	TRBJ1-2	CASSPDRDHGYTF
TRBV2	TRBJ1-1	CASSATPDRVNTEAFF
TRBV18	TRBJ2-1	CASSPQGAGSYNEQFF
TRBV4-1	TRBJ1-5	CASSRSQALQPQHF
TRBV29-1	TRBJ2-3	CSVGGYGNTDTQYF